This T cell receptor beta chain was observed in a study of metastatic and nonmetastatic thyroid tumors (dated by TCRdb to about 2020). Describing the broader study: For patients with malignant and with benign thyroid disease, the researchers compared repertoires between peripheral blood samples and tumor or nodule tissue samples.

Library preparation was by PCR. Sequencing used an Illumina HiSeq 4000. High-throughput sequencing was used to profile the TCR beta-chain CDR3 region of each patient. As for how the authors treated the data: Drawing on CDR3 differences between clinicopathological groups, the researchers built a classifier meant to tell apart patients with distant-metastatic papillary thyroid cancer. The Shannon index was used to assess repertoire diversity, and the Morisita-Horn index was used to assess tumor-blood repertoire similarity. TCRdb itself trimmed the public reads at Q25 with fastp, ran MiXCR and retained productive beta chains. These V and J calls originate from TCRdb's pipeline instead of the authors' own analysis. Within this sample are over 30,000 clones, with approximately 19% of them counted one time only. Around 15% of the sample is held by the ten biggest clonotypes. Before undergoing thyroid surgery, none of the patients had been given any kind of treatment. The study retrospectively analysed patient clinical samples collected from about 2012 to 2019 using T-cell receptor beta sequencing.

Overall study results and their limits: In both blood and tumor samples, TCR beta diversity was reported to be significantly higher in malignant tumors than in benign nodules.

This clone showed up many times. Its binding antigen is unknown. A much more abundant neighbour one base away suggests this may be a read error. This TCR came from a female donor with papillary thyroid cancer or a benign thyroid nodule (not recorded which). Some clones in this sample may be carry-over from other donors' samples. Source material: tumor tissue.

The bases read TGTGCCAGCGGTGAAGTAGGGGTGGGGATTAACAATGAGCAGTTCTTC. This encodes CASGEVGVGINNEQFF. The chain is encoded by TRBV6-1 joined to TRBJ2-1, with a weak D call of TRBD1 (5 bases match). Based on the germline V gene, the CDR1 and CDR2 sequences are MNHNS and SASEGT. The CDR3, from cysteine to phenylalanine, totals 16 residues. Kept here is only the CDR3 DNA, which spans 48 bases and is read in frame from base 1.